Listed below are T cell receptor beta chains from one sample, sequenced in a study of brain T cells in children with intractable seizures. Method: immunoSEQ multiplex PCR; TCRdb's copy keeps in-frame clones and lacks some. Counted here are about 340,000 clones, 85% to 95% occurring once; the ten biggest clones make up roughly 6%. The sequenced sample was peripheral blood, obtained 4 to 5 months after surgery. The receptors derive from a boy under two years old with tuberous sclerosis and intractable seizures. Each CDR3 is given with its conserved first and last residue. Fields, in order: D gene, J gene, clone size, V gene, CDR3 DNA, CDR3 protein. A D gene is named only where the DNA matches it firmly. Clone size appears in some rows only: once, few, many, or a class for an expanded clone.

>NA|TRBJ1-5|few|TRBV11-3
TGTGCCAGCAGCTTAAGTGCGGGGCAGGGGAATCAGCCCCAGCATTTT
CASSLSAGQGNQPQHF
>NA|TRBJ1-5|NA|TRBV19
TGTGCCAGTAGCCTCCACGGGCCAGCTTACCTTAATCAGCCCCAGCATTTT
CASSLHGPAYLNQPQHF
>NA|TRBJ1-1|NA|TRBV2
TGTGCCACCGAGGGGGAAAGGAAGACTGAAGCTTTCTTT
CATEGERKTEAFF
>NA|TRBJ2-7|NA|TRBV5-1
TGCGCCAGCAGCCGGACACCGGACTACGAGCAGTACTTC
CASSRTPDYEQYF
>NA|TRBJ2-7|NA|TRBV11-2
TGTGCCAGCAGCTTGACGGGAGACGAGCAGTACTTC
CASSLTGDEQYF
>TRBD2|TRBJ2-7|NA|TRBV28
TGTGCCAGCAGCCGGCGGGCCCTAGCGGGCTACGAGCAGTACTTC
CASSRRALAGYEQYF
>NA|TRBJ1-2|NA|TRBV4-1
TGCGCCAGCAGCCAAGTTGGGCAGTCAACCTATGGCTACACCTTC
CASSQVGQSTYGYTF
>NA|TRBJ2-7|NA|TRBV30
TGTGCCTGGAGTGTAATGGCAGCGCTTGAGCAGTACTTC
CAWSVMAALEQYF
>TRBD2|TRBJ2-1|NA|TRBV10-1
TGCGCCAGCAGTGAGACTAGCGGGAGGGTCAATGAGCAGTTCTTC
CASSETSGRVNEQFF
>TRBD1|TRBJ1-1|NA|TRBV18
TGTGCCAGCTCACCAAGGACAGGGGGCCCAGCTTTCTTT
CASSPRTGGPAFF
>NA|TRBJ2-4|NA|TRBV7-8
TGTGCCAGCAGCTACAGCCTCCCCGGGTATGGAGACATTCAGTACTTC
CASSYSLPGYGDIQYF
>TRBD1|TRBJ1-5|NA|TRBV12-3/TRBV12-4
TGTGCCAGCAGGCAGGGGGCAGCGCCCCAGCATTTT
CASRQGAAPQHF
>NA|TRBJ2-1|NA|TRBV6-4
TGTGCCAGCAGTGACTCATCGGGGTCCTACAATGAGCAGTTCTTC
CASSDSSGSYNEQFF
>TRBD2|TRBJ2-1|NA|TRBV7-9
TGTGCCAGCAGCCACGGACTAGCGGGGGGATCCTACAATGAGCAGTTCTTC
CASSHGLAGGSYNEQFF
>NA|TRBJ1-1|NA|TRBV19
TGTGCCAGTAGTATAGATCCGTTCCCCGGGGGTACTGAAGCTTTCTTT
CASSIDPFPGGTEAFF
>NA|TRBJ2-1|NA|TRBV25-1
TGTGCCAGCAGTTCTGGTGAGCAGTTCTTC
CASSSGEQFF
>TRBD2|TRBJ2-1|NA|TRBV2
TGTGCCAGCTCCACCCGGGTTAGCGGGGGAGTTCCCTCCTACAATGAGCAGTTCTTC
CASSTRVSGGVPSYNEQFF
>NA|TRBJ1-6|NA|TRBV30
TGTGCCTGGAGTAACGTGGGAAATTCACCCCTCCACTTT
CAWSNVGNSPLHF
>NA|TRBJ1-2|NA|TRBV3-1/TRBV3-2
TGTGCCAGCAGCCAAGATAGACTTAACTATGGCTACACCTTC
CASSQDRLNYGYTF
>TRBD2|TRBJ2-1|NA|TRBV15
TGTGCCACCAGCAGGGTTAGCGGGATAGAGAATGAGCAGTTCTTC
CATSRVSGIENEQFF
>NA|TRBJ1-1|NA|TRBV7-9
TGTGCCAGCAAAGAGGGCAGTTGGAACACTGAAGCTTTCTTT
CASKEGSWNTEAFF
>NA|TRBJ2-3|NA|TRBV27
TGTGCCAGCAGTATACTTGTAGATAGGTCTAGCACAGATACGCAGTATTTT
CASSILVDRSSTDTQYF
>NA|TRBJ1-1|NA|TRBV9
TGTGCCAGCAGCGCCGGACGGATGAACACTGAAGCTTTCTTT
CASSAGRMNTEAFF
>NA|TRBJ2-7|NA|TRBV2
TGTGCCAGCAAGCGACTCCTAAACTCCTACGAGCAGTACTTC
CASKRLLNSYEQYF
>NA|TRBJ1-3|NA|TRBV18
TGTGCCAGCTCACCAATGGCAGACGAGACCCGCTCTGGAAACACCATATATTTT
CASSPMADETRSGNTIYF
>TRBD1|TRBJ2-7|few|TRBV5-4
TGTGCCAGCAGCCGACAGGGAACCTACGAGCAGTACTTC
CASSRQGTYEQYF
>TRBD1|TRBJ1-5|NA|TRBV15
TGTGCCACCATCACGGACAGGGGGGGTCAGCCCCAGCATTTT
CATITDRGGQPQHF
>NA|TRBJ2-3|NA|TRBV9
TGTGCCAGCAGCGTAGGGACCCTTACGAGCACAGATACGCAGTATTTT
CASSVGTLTSTDTQYF
>NA|TRBJ2-1|NA|TRBV6-2/TRBV6-3
TGTGCCAGCAGTTACATGGCGGGTAATGAGCAGTTCTTC
CASSYMAGNEQFF
>TRBD1|TRBJ1-2|NA|TRBV24-1
TGTGCCACCAGTGATTGGAACGGACAGGATGGAGGCTACACCTTC
CATSDWNGQDGGYTF
>NA|TRBJ2-3|NA|TRBV5-1
TGCGCCAGCAGCTTGTCCGGGGGACCAGATACGCAGTATTTT
CASSLSGGPDTQYF
>NA|TRBJ1-2|NA|TRBV12-3/TRBV12-4
TGTGCCAGCAGGGGCTATGGCTACACCTTC
CASRGYGYTF
>NA|TRBJ2-7|NA|TRBV7-9
TGTGCCAGCAGCTCCCAGTTGAACGAGCAGTACTTC
CASSSQLNEQYF
>NA|TRBJ2-1|NA|TRBV7-6
TGTGCCAGCAGCTTAACCCCCAGCGGCCAATACAATGAGCAGTTCTTC
CASSLTPSGQYNEQFF
>TRBD2|TRBJ2-1|NA|TRBV6-2/TRBV6-3
TGTGCCAGCAGCCGGGGACTAGCGGGAGCCAATGAGCAGTTCTTC
CASSRGLAGANEQFF
>TRBD2|TRBJ2-1|NA|TRBV6-5
TGTGCCACTAAGAGACTAGCGGAATACAATGAGCAGTTCTTC
CATKRLAEYNEQFF
>NA|TRBJ1-1|NA|TRBV5-1
TGCGCCAGCAGCGTAGACGAGCTGAACACTGAAGCTTTCTTT
CASSVDELNTEAFF
>TRBD2|TRBJ2-1|NA|TRBV11-1
TGTGCCAGCAGCTTAGATAGCGGGAGGAATGAGCAGTTCTTC
CASSLDSGRNEQFF
>NA|TRBJ2-7|NA|TRBV27
TGTGCCAGCAGTTTGCTAACGGGGGATTTTGGCGAGCAGTACTTC
CASSLLTGDFGEQYF
>TRBD1|TRBJ1-2|NA|TRBV27
TGTGCCAGCACCCACAGGGGTTCGGGCTATGGCTACACCTTC
CASTHRGSGYGYTF
>NA|TRBJ2-7|NA|TRBV19
TGTGCCAGTGGCCCTCTGCTCGGCTACGAGCAGTACTTC
CASGPLLGYEQYF
>TRBD2|TRBJ2-5|NA|TRBV30
TGTGCCTGGAGTCAAGCGGGGGAGACCCAGTACTTC
CAWSQAGETQYF
>TRBD1|TRBJ1-3|NA|TRBV6-6
TGTGCCAGCAGTCAGAAGACAGGGGGCGCGTCGACTGGAAACACCATATATTTT
CASSQKTGGASTGNTIYF
>NA|TRBJ1-1|NA|TRBV13
TGTGCCAGCAGCTGGGACAAACGTAGCACTGAAGCTTTCTTT
CASSWDKRSTEAFF
>TRBD1|TRBJ1-1|NA|TRBV19
TGTGCCAGTAGTGGAGCACAGGGGGGTAAGGAAGCTTTCTTT
CASSGAQGGKEAFF
>NA|TRBJ2-7|NA|TRBV12-3/TRBV12-4
TGTGCCAGCAACCATGACAGGACCTACGAGCAGTACTTC
CASNHDRTYEQYF
>TRBD2|TRBJ2-1|NA|TRBV7-9
TGTGCCAGCAGCCCTGAGGGGGCGGGAGGGCTCGGGAATGAGCAGTTCTTC
CASSPEGAGGLGNEQFF
>NA|TRBJ2-2|once|TRBV5-1
TGCGCCAGCAGCCTGATGCAGACAGCTCTCAACACCGGGGAGCTGTTTTTT
CASSLMQTALNTGELFF
>NA|TRBJ2-7|NA|TRBV5-1
TGCGCCAGCAGCACGGACAGTCTTATCTCCTACGAGCAGTACTTC
CASSTDSLISYEQYF
>TRBD1|TRBJ1-5|NA|TRBV29-1
TGCAGCGCCGCGGGACAGCCGAGTCAGCCCCAGCATTTT
CSAAGQPSQPQHF